This T cell receptor (beta chain) was recorded in a study of shared clonotypes between healthy human individuals. The donor population consisted of healthy HIV-negative adults with no recent acute infections or vaccinations. A CD45RA-negative memory subset and a CD45RA+ naive subset were separated from the CD4+ cells. Germline-derived CDR1 and CDR2 are MDHEN and SYDVKM. This CDR3 is built from 14 residues. Trimming left V 7 bases short and J 4 bases short, with 13 bases between. Samples underwent the assay at deep level. Here immunoSEQ multiplex PCR was the method, and the copy in TCRdb shows in-frame clones only, minus some. The top ten clones hold 0.13% to 0.15% of a sample with 2 million to 3 million clones, approximately 90% of them seen once.

The chain joins TRBV28 to TRBJ1-4; the D gene is possibly TRBD1 (6 bases). This clonotype was sampled from a man younger than 35 in good health. The sample comprised naive CD4+ T cells sorted from blood. As for subset: CD45RA+ positively selected. In DNA, the CDR3 is TGTGCCAGCACCCCGGGGGGCCTTAATGAAAAACTGTTTTTT. The encoded protein is CASTPGGLNEKLFF.